This T cell receptor beta chain was retrieved from a study of T-cell memory formation after mild COVID-19. V lost 5 bases, J lost 7 bases, and 2 bases stayed unmatched. Germline loops: CDR1 MDHEN, CDR2 SYDVKM. This CDR3 spans 13 amino acids. Broader study findings: Cross-reactive memory appears to have joined, as suggested by some responding clones showing up in pre-infection memory.

Concerning this clonotype: Its antigen is still unknown.

TCRdb used MiXCR to reprocess the 5' RACE reads, holding one entry per CDR3 protein. This sample yields some 130,000 distinct CDR3 sequences, of which approximately 17% are seen a single time; approximately 5.5% belongs to the top ten. The specimen sequenced was PBMCs or a T cell subset sorted from them (not recorded which). This clonotype was sampled from a man younger than 30 who had mild COVID-19 (a few samples of this study predate the infection). Cell type and time point are not known. This chain links TRBV28 with TRBJ2-1; TRBD1 agrees at 10 bases. CDR3 loop: CASSLGQGNEQFF. The CDR3 DNA follows: TGTGCCAGCAGTCTGGGACAGGGGAATGAGCAGTTCTTC.